A single sample gave rise to the 5 T cell receptor beta chains below, sequenced in a study of T cell responses to AZD1222 COVID-19 vaccine. TCRdb's copy holds only in-frame clones and misses some; the assay was immunoSEQ multiplex PCR. The sample lists about 96,000 clones, 90% occurring once. The material was peripheral blood, obtained on day 0 of AZD1222 vaccination. All receptors come from an adult in good health.

The DNA of the CDR3 is TGCGCCAGCAGCTTGCCGGGGGACAGAGGAGACTACGAGCAGTACTTC. Protein: CASSLPGDRGDYEQYF. V usage is TRBV5-1 and J usage is TRBJ2-7; the D gene is possibly TRBD1 (7 bases). Germline assignment: CDR1 SGHRS and CDR2 YFSETQ. V was trimmed by 1 base and J by 3 bases, leaving 17 bases between them. This CDR3 is 16 amino acids long. Using reference TRBV5-1 and TRBJ2-7 for the parts outside the CDR3, the full variable domain is KAGVTQTPRYLIKTRGQQVTLSCSPISGHRSVSWYQQTPGQGLQFLFEYFSETQRNKGNFPGRFSGRQFSNSRSEMNVSTLELGDSALYLCASSLPGDRGDYEQYFGPGTRLTVT.

The chain couples TRBV7-2 to TRBJ2-7; possibly TRBD1 or TRBD2 for D (6 bases each). The CDR3 sequence is 14 residues long. The V and J ends lost 4 bases and 2 bases respectively, with 12 bases between them. Germline V gene lookup returns CDR1 SGHTA and CDR2 FQGNSA. Here the CDR3 reads CASSSNRGAYEQYF. CDR3 nucleotide sequence: TGTGCCAGCAGCTCCAATAGGGGGGCCTACGAGCAGTACTTC.

V and J are TRBV5-4 and TRBJ2-2; D possibly uses TRBD1 or TRBD2 (6 bases each). V gave up 3 bases and J gave up 7 bases, with 16 bases separating them. Per germline, CDR1 SGHNT and CDR2 YYREEE (reference sequence). The CDR3 runs to 15 residues. The CDR3 loop reads CASSWGAAGFGELFF. CDR3 coding DNA: TGTGCCAGCAGCTGGGGGGCGGCCGGGTTCGGGGAGCTGTTTTTT.

The V call is TRBV7-2, the J call TRBJ1-2; D is possibly TRBD1 (6 bases). The CDR3 is 16 amino acids. Germline CDR1 and CDR2: SGHTA and FQGNSA. Trimming pared 1 base from V and 5 bases from J, leaving 17 bases between. The DNA of the CDR3 is TGTGCCAGCAGCTTAGTCTCAGGGGCCGGAGGGTATGGCTACACCTTC. It specifies CASSLVSGAGGYGYTF.

The V and J genes are TRBV28 and TRBJ2-7, with D possibly called TRBD1 or TRBD2 (5 bases each). The CDR3 contains 12 residues. CDR1 and CDR2 (germline): MDHEN, SYDVKM. The germline V and J ends were trimmed by 5 bases and 3 bases, with 8 bases remaining between them. CDR3 amino acids: CASSRDGYEQYF. In DNA, the CDR3 is TGTGCCAGCAGTCGGGACGGCTACGAGCAGTACTTC. The entire variable domain, with the rest obtained from reference TRBV28 and TRBJ2-7, is as follows: DVKVTQSSRYLVKRTGEKVFLECVQDMDHENMFWYRQDPGLGLRLIYFSYDVKMKEKGDIPEGYSVSREKKERFSLILESASTNQTSMYLCASSRDGYEQYFGPGTRLTVT.